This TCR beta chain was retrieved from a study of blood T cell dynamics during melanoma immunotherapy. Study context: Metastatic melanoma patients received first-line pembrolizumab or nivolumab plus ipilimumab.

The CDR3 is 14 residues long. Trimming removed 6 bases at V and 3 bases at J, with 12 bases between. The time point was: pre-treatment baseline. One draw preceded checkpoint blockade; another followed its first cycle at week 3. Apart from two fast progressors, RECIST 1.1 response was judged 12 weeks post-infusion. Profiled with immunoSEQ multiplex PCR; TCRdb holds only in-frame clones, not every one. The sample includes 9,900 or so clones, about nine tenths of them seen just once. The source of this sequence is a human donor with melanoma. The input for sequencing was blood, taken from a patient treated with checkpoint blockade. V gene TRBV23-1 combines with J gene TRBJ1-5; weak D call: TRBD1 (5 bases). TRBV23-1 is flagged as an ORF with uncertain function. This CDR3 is CASSRGEHNQPQHF. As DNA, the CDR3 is TGCGCCAGCAGCCGGGGGGAGCACAATCAGCCCCAGCATTTT.